This TCR beta chain originates from a study of blood T cell repertoires in COVID-19. Study information: Material from acute and convalescent COVID-19 was sourced from the United States, Italy and Spain. PBMCs, B-cell-depleted T cells, or T cells provided the cDNA or gDNA that made up the material.

CDR3 length: 12 amino acids. J gave up 10 bases and V 11 bases, and 12 bases lay outside the gene matches. Per the germline V gene, CDR1 is MNHEY and CDR2 is SVGAGI. Original handling: Researchers report that nucleated cell counts were estimated from reference gene primer amplification. TCRdb's copy holds only in-frame clones and misses some; the assay was immunoSEQ multiplex PCR. The V and J calls and clone size are taken from that table; D and trimming were inferred from the DNA. The repertoire holds about 170,000 clones, with around nine tenths as singletons. Input material: peripheral blood. The sequence was collected from a man aged 18 to 29 with active or convalescent COVID-19. The V gene is TRBV6-5, the J gene TRBJ1-2, with 8 bases matching TRBD1. The CDR3 nucleotides read TGTGCCGGCGGACAGGGAATTTCAGACTACACCTTC. Translating it yields CAGGQGISDYTF.